This entry is about one T cell receptor beta chain. Its target is unknown. These data are taken from a study of cytomegalovirus exposure and HLA in healthy donors. In the study overall: Out of a few hundred genotyped donors, roughly 80% belonged to the Caucasian-associated ancestry cluster. Study results and caveats: DRB1 had the most TCR associations and HLA-C the fewest, a later analysis found, with rates varying by HLA locus. Earlier analysis yielded a pattern in which most TCR beta V segments were productive about 87% or about 30% of the time. In a later analysis, CMV-associated beta chains were mostly HLA-associated, it appeared.

The germline CDR1 and CDR2 sequences are SGHVS and FQNEAQ. V was clipped by 1 base and J by 7 bases, with 11 bases between them. The CDR3 runs 15 residues. Primers for the PCR totalled 60 Vbeta and 13 Jbeta. The table came from immunoSEQ multiplex PCR; TCRdb's copy has only in-frame clones and leaves some out. The sample has some 200,000 clones, approximately 88% seen once. This TCR derives from a woman between 45 and 60 years old in good health and CMV-seropositive. Sequenced material: PBMCs. The chain recombines TRBV7-8 with TRBJ1-6, with a tentative D call TRBD1 (5 bases). The CDR3 reads CASSLESGPNSPLHF. The CDR3, as DNA: TGTGCCAGCAGCTTAGAGTCAGGGCCCAATTCACCCCTCCACTTT.